Each of the 15 T cell receptor beta chains below was sequenced from the same sample in a study of T cell responses to AZD1222 COVID-19 vaccine listed by TCRdb under 2021. According to the study, the label for this sample's time point signals: about 28 days (+/-7) after the second vaccine dose. The library was built by means of the immunoSEQ multiplex PCR assay. The table comes from immuneACCESS by way of TCRdb, which keeps in-frame sequences with V and J called. Part of the clones is missing from these tables; in studies checked, under half for an unresolved V gene and the rest for unknown reasons. Counted in this sample were tens of thousands of clones; 65% to 85% of them appeared once. The ten most abundant clones make up 15% to 20% of the sample. Sequences were derived from peripheral blood, sampled 28 days after the second AZD1222 dose. The receptor set was obtained from an adult who received the AZD1222 COVID-19 vaccine.

The rearrangement joins TRBV9 to TRBJ2-7; D is undetermined. Germline assignment: CDR1 SGDLS and CDR2 YYNGEE. The ends were cut back, 0 bases at V and 1 base at J, with 11 bases in the middle. The CDR3 runs to 15 residues. CDR3 in DNA: TGTGCCAGCAGCGTAGGCCCCGTTGAGTCCTACGAGCAGTACTTC. Its protein product is CASSVGPVESYEQYF.

The chain employs TRBV18 and TRBJ2-5; tentatively, D is TRBD1 (6 bases). The CDR3 loop spans 16 amino acids. V lost 2 bases and J lost 4, with 17 bases in between. The germline V gene has CDR1 KGHSH and CDR2 LQKENI. The chain's CDR3 is CASSPVTGSLGETQYF. CDR3 in DNA: TGTGCCAGCTCACCAGTCACAGGGAGCCTTGGAGAGACCCAGTACTTC.

The chain carries TRBV2 and TRBJ2-7, with D tentatively TRBD2 (5 bases). V was shortened by 6 bases and J by 1 base, with 13 bases between the two germline ends. The CDR3 sequence is 14 residues long. Germline V gene data show CDR1 as SNHLY and CDR2 as FYNNEI. The CDR3 DNA reads as TGTGCCAGCAGCCCCGGACTGAAATCCTACGAGCAGTACTTC. Protein: CASSPGLKSYEQYF.

The chain has TRBV7-2 and TRBJ1-1; TRBD1 might be the D (6 bases). The germline gives CDR1 SGHTA, CDR2 FQGNSA. Trimming stripped 8 bases from V and 1 base from J, with 11 bases between. The length of the CDR3 is 13 residues. CDR3 loop: CASLRGGNTEAFF. The CDR3 coding sequence is TGTGCCAGCCTTAGAGGGGGGAACACTGAAGCTTTCTTT.

The chain has TRBV5-1 and TRBJ2-1, with D unresolved. Germline lookup yields CDR1 SGHRS and CDR2 YFSETQ. V was cut by 0 bases and J by 6 bases, with 7 bases left in between. The CDR3 length is 13 residues. The CDR3 reads CASSLDKLNEQFF. The DNA for the CDR3 is TGCGCCAGCAGCTTGGACAAGCTCAATGAGCAGTTCTTC.

The chain combines TRBV30 with TRBJ2-7; 10 positions match TRBD1. Germline CDR1 GTSNPN, CDR2 SVGIG (reference sequence). V was clipped by 5 bases and J by 6 bases; unmatched bases: 7. CDR3 length equals 13 residues. CDR3 in amino acids: CAWDVDRGGEQYF. CDR3 bases: TGTGCCTGGGACGTGGACAGGGGGGGCGAGCAGTACTTC.

This clone has just one count. The V call is TRBV2, the J call TRBJ2-2, with D possibly TRBD2 on 6 matching bases. The CDR3 length is 15 residues. The V end was cut by 7 bases, the J end by 4 bases, with 16 bases between. Per germline, CDR1 SNHLY and CDR2 FYNNEI. The DNA of the CDR3 is TGTGCCAGCACAAGCAGGGCGGGGTCCACCGGGGAGCTGTTTTTT. Amino acids: CASTSRAGSTGELFF. The whole variable domain, remainder taken from reference TRBV2 and TRBJ2-2, is EPEVTQTPSHQVTQMGQEVILRCVPISNHLYFYWYRQILGQKVEFLVSFYNNEISEKSEIFDDQFSVERPDGSNFTLKIRSTKLEDSAMYFCASTSRAGSTGELFFGEGSRLTVL.

The gene calls are TRBV19 and TRBJ2-2, with 11 bases aligning to TRBD2. The CDR3 totals 15 residues. Germline trimming cut 4 bases from V and 5 bases from J; bases unmatched to any gene: 3. In germline, CDR1 is LNHDA, CDR2 SQIVND (reference sequence). The CDR3 bases are TGTGCCAGTAGTACTAGCGGGGGGCGGACCGGGGAGCTGTTTTTT. Residues: CASSTSGGRTGELFF.

This chain links TRBV10-3 with TRBJ1-1; D uncertain. V lost 4 bases and J lost 1, with 7 bases in between. Germline-derived CDR1 and CDR2 are ENHRY and SYGVKD. This CDR3 contains 13 residues. The CDR3 coding sequence is TGTGCCATCAGTGGGACGGCGAACACTGAAGCTTTCTTT. Encoded protein: CAISGTANTEAFF.

This CDR3 reads CASRLTGPRDEQYF. The CDR3 nucleotides are TGTGCCAGCAGGCTGACAGGGCCTAGGGACGAGCAGTACTTC. The V gene is TRBV6-1, the J gene TRBJ2-7; 7 nucleotides line up with TRBD1. Per the germline V gene, CDR1 is MNHNS and CDR2 is SASEGT. V shed 6 bases, J shed 5 bases, and the junction held 10 bases outside the gene matches. There are 14 residues in the CDR3.

This chain connects TRBV28 to TRBJ1-3; D is undetermined. V lost 6 bases and J lost 2, with 14 bases in between. This CDR3 is 15 amino acids long. CDR1 is MDHEN, CDR2 SYDVKM, per germline. The CDR3 nucleotides are TGTGCCAGCAGCCTACCCAGCGGGACTGGAAACACCATATATTTT. Its protein is CASSLPSGTGNTIYF.

This clone has a handful of counts. The rearrangement links TRBV28 to TRBJ2-2; D gene ambiguous. The germline gives CDR1 MDHEN, CDR2 SYDVKM. The CDR3 has 14 amino acids. The V gene lost 2 bases and the J gene lost 6 bases, with 10 bases spanning the gap. The CDR3 loop is CASSLSQVPGELFF. The CDR3 nucleotides are TGTGCCAGCAGTTTAAGCCAGGTCCCCGGGGAGCTGTTTTTT.

The V call is TRBV5-6, the J call TRBJ1-1, with D tentatively TRBD1 (5 bases). Trimming took 4 bases from V and 0 from J, leaving 16 bases between them. The CDR3 consists of 16 residues. Germline V gene sequence: CDR1 SGHDT, CDR2 YYEEEE. CDR3 nucleotide sequence: TGTGCCAGCAGCATCGGACGGGGCAGGATGAACACTGAAGCTTTCTTT. Protein sequence: CASSIGRGRMNTEAFF. The whole variable domain, remainder taken from reference TRBV5-6 and TRBJ1-1, is DAGVTQSPTHLIKTRGQQVTLRCSPKSGHDTVSWYQQALGQGPQFIFQYYEEEERQRGNFPDRFSGHQFPNYSSELNVNALLLGDSALYLCASSIGRGRMNTEAFFGQGTRLTVV.

This chain links TRBV27 with TRBJ1-2; the match to TRBD1 covers 11 bases. This CDR3 has 15 amino acids. In germline, CDR1 is MNHEY, CDR2 SMNVEV (reference sequence). J gave up 6 bases and V 3 bases, and 6 bases lay outside the gene matches. This chain's CDR3 is CASSFSGTGGDGYTF. DNA of the CDR3: TGTGCCAGCAGTTTTTCGGGGACAGGGGGGGATGGCTACACCTTC.

The table lists this clone with a few counts. The chain is built from TRBV2 and TRBJ1-5, with TRBD1 as a possible D gene (6 bases). This CDR3 region has 15 residues. Germline CDR1 SNHLY, CDR2 FYNNEI. Trimming cost V 6 bases and J 0 bases, with 12 bases left between them. The CDR3, as DNA: TGTGCCAGCAGAAAAGGACAGATTAGCAATCAGCCCCAGCATTTT. Its translation: CASRKGQISNQPQHF.